This T cell receptor beta chain derives from a study of cytomegalovirus exposure and HLA in healthy donors. A multiplex PCR was run with 60 Vbeta primers and 13 Jbeta primers. Profiled with immunoSEQ multiplex PCR; TCRdb holds only in-frame clones, not every one. The repertoire consists of under 200,000 clones, with roughly 83% occurring once and the leading ten covering 0.95% to 1.3%. CDR3 length: 15 amino acids. The germline CDR1 and CDR2 sequences are SGDLS and YYNGEE. V shed 0 bases and J 2 bases; nucleotides not matched to a gene: 4. Sequenced material: PBMCs. J is TRBJ2-5 and V is TRBV9; 7 nucleotides match TRBD1. The receptor comes from a man aged 25 to 40 in good health and CMV-seronegative. The CDR3 region is CASSVAPTGQETQYF. The CDR3 bases are TGTGCCAGCAGCGTAGCCCCGACAGGGCAAGAGACCCAGTACTTC.